The T cell receptor (beta chain) described here comes from a study of blood T cell repertoires in COVID-19. The CDR3 spans 13 residues. V was trimmed by 7 bases and J by 8 bases, leaving 13 bases between them. In germline, CDR1 is SGHRS, CDR2 YFSETQ. As handled by the study authors: Estimates of nucleated cell counts were drawn from the amplification of reference gene primers. Only in-frame clones appear in the TCRdb table, and some are missing; sequencing was by immunoSEQ multiplex PCR. The DNA gave D and trimming, while V, J and clone size come from that table. The data hold over 60,000 clones, with about 86% observed a single time.

Sequenced material: peripheral blood. This sequence joins TRBV5-1 and TRBJ1-6; D possibly corresponds to TRBD1 (5 bases). This clonotype was sampled from a man aged 35-49 years with acute or convalescent COVID-19. CDR3 sequence reads: CASGTPGDSPLHF. The CDR3 DNA reads as TGCGCCAGCGGGACTCCGGGGGATTCACCCCTCCACTTT.